The 14 T cell receptor beta chains presented below share a single source sample, sequenced in a study of cytomegalovirus exposure and HLA in healthy donors. The primer mix had 60 Vbeta and 13 Jbeta primers. Sequencing was performed with immunoSEQ multiplex PCR; in TCRdb, only in-frame clones are kept and a portion is missing. The sample lists some 160,000 clones; around 78% were seen once. Specimen: PBMCs. The source is a man aged 40-49 years in good health and CMV-seronegative.

The V call is TRBV5-8, the J call TRBJ1-5; 7 bases fit TRBD1. The ends lost 4 bases at V and 1 base at J; junction bases unmatched: 8. Germline-derived CDR1 and CDR2 are SGHTS and YDEGEE. The CDR3 consists of 16 residues. The CDR3 protein is CASSTDRTKSNQPQHF. The CDR3 bases are TGTGCCAGCAGCACGGACAGGACCAAAAGCAATCAGCCCCAGCATTTT.

The table lists this clone with a count of one. The V call is TRBV28, the J call TRBJ2-5; D might be TRBD1 (5 bases). Germline V gene data show CDR1 as MDHEN and CDR2 as SYDVKM. V was clipped by 6 bases and J by 4 bases, with 18 bases between them. This CDR3 contains 15 residues. The CDR3, as DNA: TGTGCCAGCAGGGCCTCTCAGGGTAAGACAGAGACCCAGTACTTC. Residues: CASRASQGKTETQYF. The variable domain in full, completed from reference TRBV28 and TRBJ2-5, reads DVKVTQSSRYLVKRTGEKVFLECVQDMDHENMFWYRQDPGLGLRLIYFSYDVKMKEKGDIPEGYSVSREKKERFSLILESASTNQTSMYLCASRASQGKTETQYFGPGTRLLVL.

A few counts support this clone. The chain employs TRBV5-5 and TRBJ1-5; 10 nucleotides agree with TRBD1. V was clipped by 5 bases and J by 5 bases; unmatched bases: 4. From germline, CDR1 is SGHKS and CDR2 YYEKEE (reference sequence). This CDR3 is 14 amino acids long. DNA for the CDR3: TGTGCCAGCAGTTCGACAGGGGGCCATCAGCCCCAGCATTTT. As protein: CASSSTGGHQPQHF.

V is TRBV7-2 and J is TRBJ1-2; 8 bases align to TRBD1. Germline CDR1 is SGHTA and CDR2 is FQGNSA. CDR3 length: 16 residues. Trimming took 3 bases from V and 7 from J; bases not matched to a gene: 13. This CDR3 is CASSFQLGQGQAGYTF. The CDR3 region has the DNA TGTGCCAGCAGCTTCCAACTCGGACAGGGCCAGGCTGGCTACACCTTC.

The chain links TRBV6-1 to TRBJ2-7, with D possibly being TRBD2 (5 bases). V was clipped by 7 bases and J by 0 bases, with 10 bases between them. Germline V gives CDR1 MNHNS, CDR2 SASEGT. The CDR3 spans 13 residues. The CDR3 region is CASTDWSSYEQYV. CDR3 DNA sequence: TGTGCCAGCACGGACTGGAGCTCCTACGAGCAGTACGTC.

The chain joins TRBV18 to TRBJ2-2; unclear D gene. Trimming pared 1 base from V and 4 bases from J, leaving 10 bases between. Germline V gene data show CDR1 as KGHSH and CDR2 as LQKENI. There are 15 residues in the CDR3. The chain's CDR3 is CASSPRSQITGELFF. CDR3 nucleotide sequence: TGTGCCAGCTCACCACGGAGTCAAATCACCGGGGAGCTGTTTTTT.

The V gene is TRBV11-3, the J gene TRBJ2-1; unclear D gene. The V and J ends lost 3 bases and 4 bases respectively, with 10 bases between them. Germline CDR1 is SGHNT and CDR2 is YENEEA. The CDR3 extends over 14 amino acids. As DNA, the CDR3 is TGTGCCAGCAGCTTCGTACGCACATACAATGAGCAGTTCTTC. It is translated as CASSFVRTYNEQFF.

As concerns this clone: Relative to the germline gene, one junction end is altered; a read error may explain this. This rearrangement joins TRBV7-9 to TRBJ1-2; 7 bases match TRBD1. The CDR3 has 16 amino acids. CDR1 and CDR2 from the germline V gene are SEHNR and FQNEAQ (reference sequence). The CDR3 sequence is CSSSPSGQQVVYGYTF. The CDR3 nucleotides are TGTTCCAGCAGCCCGTCGGGACAGCAAGTAGTCTATGGCTACACCTTC.

V gene TRBV6-5 combines with J gene TRBJ2-6, with 8 bases aligning to TRBD2. Per the germline V gene, CDR1 is MNHEY and CDR2 is SVGAGI. The CDR3 extends over 15 amino acids. The trim removed 5 bases at V and 5 bases at J, leaving 5 bases unmatched. The CDR3, as DNA: TGTGCCAGCAGTCCGGGGGGGGCCCGGGCCAACGTCCTGACTTTC. It codes for CASSPGGARANVLTF.

A few counts support this clone. The V and J genes are TRBV27 and TRBJ1-1, with 10 positions matching TRBD1. V lost 4 bases, J lost 11 bases, and 13 bases stayed unmatched. This CDR3 has 15 amino acids. Germline V gene data show CDR1 as MNHEY and CDR2 as SMNVEV (reference sequence). The CDR3 sequence is CASSSPLRQGASAFF. The CDR3 DNA is TGTGCCAGCAGTTCGCCCCTACGACAGGGGGCGAGTGCTTTCTTT.

V usage is TRBV29-1 and J usage is TRBJ2-7, with D tentatively TRBD1 (5 bases). CDR1 and CDR2 from the germline V gene are SQVTM and ANQGSEA. CDR3 size: 12 residues. V lost 4 bases, J lost 4 bases, and 11 bases lay in between. The CDR3 sequence is CSVVGRGYEQYF. The CDR3 nucleotides read TGCAGCGTTGTCGGAAGGGGTTACGAGCAGTACTTC.

The V and J genes are TRBV14 and TRBJ1-1; no reliable D call. V shed 4 bases and J shed 7 bases, with 13 bases lying between them. Germline V gene lookup returns CDR1 SGHDN and CDR2 FVKESK. The CDR3 consists of 13 residues. The CDR3 DNA reads TGTGCCAGCAGCCCTTCCGGGATAAATGAAGCTTTCTTT. It translates to CASSPSGINEAFF.

J is TRBJ1-1 and V is TRBV28; a possible D gene is TRBD1 (6 bases). CDR1 is MDHEN, CDR2 SYDVKM, per germline. Between the trimmed V and J ends, which lost 1 base and 7 bases, there was a span of 16 bases. This CDR3 contains 15 residues. CDR3 nucleotides: TGTGCCAGCAGTTTATCGGGACACCGGGGCGATGAAGCTTTCTTT. It yields the protein CASSLSGHRGDEAFF.

The chain combines TRBV9 with TRBJ1-3; D gene uncertain. The V and J ends lost 0 bases and 0 bases respectively, with 7 bases between them. Per germline, CDR1 SGDLS and CDR2 YYNGEE. This CDR3 is built from 15 residues. The CDR3 is CASSVGGSSGNTIYF. The CDR3 DNA follows: TGTGCCAGCAGCGTAGGAGGGAGCTCTGGAAACACCATATATTTT.